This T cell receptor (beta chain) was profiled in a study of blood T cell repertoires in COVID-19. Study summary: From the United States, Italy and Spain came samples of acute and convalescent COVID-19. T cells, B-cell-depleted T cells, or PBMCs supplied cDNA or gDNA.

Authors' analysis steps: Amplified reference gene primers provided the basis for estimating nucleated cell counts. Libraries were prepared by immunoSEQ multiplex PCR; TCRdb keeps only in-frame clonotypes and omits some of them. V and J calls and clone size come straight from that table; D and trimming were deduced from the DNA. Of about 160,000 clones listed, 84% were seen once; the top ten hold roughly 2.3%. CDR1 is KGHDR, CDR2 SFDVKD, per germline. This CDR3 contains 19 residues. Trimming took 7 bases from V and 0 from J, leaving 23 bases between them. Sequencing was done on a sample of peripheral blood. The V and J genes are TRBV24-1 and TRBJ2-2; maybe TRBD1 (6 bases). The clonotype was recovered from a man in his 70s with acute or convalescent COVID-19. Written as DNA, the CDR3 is TGTGCCACCAGGGGGGCCGACCCCACCGGAAGGACGAACACCGGGGAGCTGTTTTTT. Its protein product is CATRGADPTGRTNTGELFF.